A single T cell receptor beta chain is shown here with its context. The V gene's germline CDR1 is SGHVS and CDR2 FQNEAQ. The J segment lost 5 bases and the V segment lost 5 bases, leaving 2 bases of the junction unmatched. This CDR3 is built from 12 residues. TCRdb's copy holds only in-frame clones and misses some; the assay was immunoSEQ multiplex PCR. Here the sample spans 60,000 to 75,000 clones, approximately 86% being singletons. This sample is drawn from a study of OX40 agonist ivuxolimab in advanced cancers. The specimen was CD4+ or CD8+ T cells sorted from blood, collected in a trial of the OX40 agonist ivuxolimab. This clonotype originated in an adult with an advanced solid tumor such as melanoma, head and neck, liver or kidney cancer. The genes are TRBV7-8 and TRBJ1-1, with TRBD1 matching 7 bases. The CDR3 DNA reads TGTGCCAGCAGCCAGACAGGGACTGAAGCTTTCTTT. Translated, it gives CASSQTGTEAFF.